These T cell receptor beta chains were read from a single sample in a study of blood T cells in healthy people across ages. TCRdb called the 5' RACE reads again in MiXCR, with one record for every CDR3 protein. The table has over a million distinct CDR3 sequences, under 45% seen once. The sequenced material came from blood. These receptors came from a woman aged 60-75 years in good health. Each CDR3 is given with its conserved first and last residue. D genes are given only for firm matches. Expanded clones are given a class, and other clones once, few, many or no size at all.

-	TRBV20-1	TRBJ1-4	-	TGCAGTGCTAGAGGCCGGCAGATTGGAGAAAAACTGTTTTTT	CSARGRQIGEKLFF
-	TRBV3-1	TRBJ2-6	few	TGTGCCACCTGGGACATTGGGGCTGGGGCCAACGTCCTGACTTTC	CATWDIGAGANVLTF
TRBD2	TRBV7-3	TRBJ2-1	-	TGTGCCAGCAGCTTGGTAGCGGGGTATCGCAATGAGCAGTTCTTC	CASSLVAGYRNEQFF
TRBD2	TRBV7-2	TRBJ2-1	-	TGTGCCAGCAGCTTAAGGTCTGGTGGGACTAGCGGGTACAATGAGCAGTTCTTC	CASSLRSGGTSGYNEQFF
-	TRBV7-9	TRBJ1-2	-	TGTGCCAGCAGCTCCCGATATGGCTACACCTTC	CASSSRYGYTF
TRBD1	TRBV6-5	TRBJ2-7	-	TGTGCCAGCAGCTCCGGACAGGTCTACTACGAGCAGTACTTC	CASSSGQVYYEQYF
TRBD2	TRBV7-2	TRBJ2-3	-	TGTGCCAGCAGCTTAGCCCCGACTAGCGGAGACACAGATACGCAGTATTTT	CASSLAPTSGDTDTQYF
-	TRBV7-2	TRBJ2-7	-	TGTGCCAGCAGCCGCGGACTAAACCCCTACAATGAGCAGTACTTC	CASSRGLNPYNEQYF
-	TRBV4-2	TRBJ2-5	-	TGTGCCAGCAGCCAGGGACTCCTAGTTTCTGGGCAAGAGACCCAGTACTTC	CASSQGLLVSGQETQYF
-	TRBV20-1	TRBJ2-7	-	TGCAGTGCTAGAGACAGGGCCGCCGGCGAGCAGTACTTC	CSARDRAAGEQYF
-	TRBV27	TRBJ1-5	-	TGTGCCAGCAGTTTATCGTTCCAGGGGAAAAAGGGTAATCAGCCCCAGCATTTT	CASSLSFQGKKGNQPQHF
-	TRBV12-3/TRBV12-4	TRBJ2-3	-	TGTGCCAGCAGCGCGGGACAAACTGGACGAGATACGCAGTATTTT	CASSAGQTGRDTQYF
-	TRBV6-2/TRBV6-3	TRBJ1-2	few	TGTGCCAGCAGACCAAGGGGACTCTATGGCTACACCTTC	CASRPRGLYGYTF
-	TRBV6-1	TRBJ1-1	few	TGTGCCAGCAGCCTATGGCTCCAGGGGAGTGGGGCGAACACTGAAGCTTTCTTT	CASSLWLQGSGANTEAFF
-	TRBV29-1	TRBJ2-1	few	TGCAGCGCCGAAAGGGGAATAGCGAGTGAGCAGTTCTTC	CSAERGIASEQFF
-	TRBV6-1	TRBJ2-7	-	TGTGCCAGCACAAGAACGGGAACCTACGAGCAGTACTTC	CASTRTGTYEQYF
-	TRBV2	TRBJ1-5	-	TGTGCCAGCAGTGGGGGGAGAAATCAGCCCCAGCATTTT	CASSGGRNQPQHF
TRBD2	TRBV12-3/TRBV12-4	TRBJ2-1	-	TGTGCCAGCAGTGGGACTAGCGGGAGTGTTGAGCAGTTCTTC	CASSGTSGSVEQFF
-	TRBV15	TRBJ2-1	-	TGTGCCACCAGCAGCTCGAGCTCCTACAATGAGCAGTTCTTC	CATSSSSSYNEQFF
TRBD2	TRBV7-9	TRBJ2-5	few	TGTGCCAGCGTCCGGACTAGCGGGAGTGCAGAGACCCAGTACTTC	CASVRTSGSAETQYF
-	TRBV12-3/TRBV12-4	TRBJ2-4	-	TGTGCCAGCAGTTTGGGGAGCATTCAGTACTTC	CASSLGSIQYF
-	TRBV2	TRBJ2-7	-	TGTGCCAGCAGTGAATGGCGGGGGCCGAAGGACGAGCAGTACTTC	CASSEWRGPKDEQYF
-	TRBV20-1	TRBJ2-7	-	TGCAGTGCTAGTGAGCCCGGAATGTGGGCCCAGTACTTC	CSASEPGMWAQYF
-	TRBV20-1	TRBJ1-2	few	TGCAGTGCTAGAGGCCTACAGAACGCCGCTAACTATGGCTACACCTTC	CSARGLQNAANYGYTF
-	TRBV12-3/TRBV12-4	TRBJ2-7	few	TGTGCCAGCAGGCCTCAAGGGCAGAGCTCCTACGAGCAGTACTTC	CASRPQGQSSYEQYF
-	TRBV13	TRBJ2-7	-	TGTGCCAGTAGCCCCTTGGGGGGAGTAAACGAGCAGTACTTC	CASSPLGGVNEQYF
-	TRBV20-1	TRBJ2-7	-	TGCAGTGCCCTAGATGCGGACTGGAGCTCCTACGAGCAGTACTTC	CSALDADWSSYEQYF
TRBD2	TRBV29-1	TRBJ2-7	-	TGCAGCGGGGGGGCAGCGGGAGGATACGAGCAGTACTTC	CSGGAAGGYEQYF
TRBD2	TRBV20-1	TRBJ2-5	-	TGCAGTGCCTGGGCTAGCGGGAGGCAAGAGACCCAGTACTTC	CSAWASGRQETQYF
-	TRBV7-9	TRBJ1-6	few	TGTGCCAGCAGCCCGCGGGAGAGGGCCACACATAATTCACCCCTCCACTTT	CASSPRERATHNSPLHF
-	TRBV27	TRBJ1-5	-	TGTGCCAGGAGACAGGCGTATAGCAATCAGCCCCAGCATTTT	CARRQAYSNQPQHF
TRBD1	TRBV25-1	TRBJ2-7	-	TGTGCCAGCAGTGAACTCGGACAGGGGGCTCTGGGGGAGCAGTACTTC	CASSELGQGALGEQYF
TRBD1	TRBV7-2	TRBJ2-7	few	TGTGCCAGCAGACAGGGGGCGCGGTACGAGCAGTACTTC	CASRQGARYEQYF
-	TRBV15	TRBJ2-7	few	TGTGCCACCAGCAGAGATCGGGGGTGGGAGCAGTACTTC	CATSRDRGWEQYF
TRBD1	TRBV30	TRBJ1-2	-	TGTGCCTGGAGTGTTAAGGGGACAGGCGGCGGCTACACCTTC	CAWSVKGTGGGYTF
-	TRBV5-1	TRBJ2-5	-	TGCGCCAGCGCGATAGTGGGGGAGACCCAGTACTTC	CASAIVGETQYF
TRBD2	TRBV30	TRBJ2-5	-	TGTGCCTGGATTGAAGGCGGGAGTCTGGAGACCCAGTACTTC	CAWIEGGSLETQYF
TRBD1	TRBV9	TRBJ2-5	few	TGTGCCAGCAGCGTAGGGACAGGTACGACCCAGTACTTC	CASSVGTGTTQYF
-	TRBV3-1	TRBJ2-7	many	TGTGCCAGCAGCCTCGTTAGCGGTGAGCAGTACTTC	CASSLVSGEQYF
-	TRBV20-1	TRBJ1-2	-	TGCAGTGCTACCATGAGGGATAACTATGGCTACACCTTC	CSATMRDNYGYTF
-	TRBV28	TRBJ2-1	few	TGTGCCAGCAGTCCGGCAGGGGTTGGAGGCTCCTACAATGAGCAGTTCTTC	CASSPAGVGGSYNEQFF
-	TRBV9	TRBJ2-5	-	TGTGCCAGCAGCTCCGGGACCCAGGGGCCCCAGTACTTC	CASSSGTQGPQYF
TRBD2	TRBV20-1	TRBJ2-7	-	TGCAGTGCTAGGGGTAGACTAGCGGGAGTGTACGAGCAGTACTTC	CSARGRLAGVYEQYF
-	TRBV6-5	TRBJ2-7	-	TGTGCCAGCAGTTCAGCCGGGTCGCGCGGGGAGTACTTC	CASSSAGSRGEYF
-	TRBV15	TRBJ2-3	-	TGTGCCACCAGCAGAGATCGGGGAGCCAACACAGATACGCAGTATTTT	CATSRDRGANTDTQYF
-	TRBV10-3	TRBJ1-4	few	TGTGCCACTCGGGGATCAACTAATGAAAAACTGTTTTTT	CATRGSTNEKLFF
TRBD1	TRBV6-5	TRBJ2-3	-	TGTGCCAGCAGTTACGGCAATTCCGGGACAGGGGGGAGAACAGATACGCAGTATTTT	CASSYGNSGTGGRTDTQYF
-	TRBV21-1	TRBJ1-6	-	TGTGCCAGCAGCAAAGCGTTCTGGACAGGGCCGTATTCACCCCTCCACTTT	CASSKAFWTGPYSPLHF
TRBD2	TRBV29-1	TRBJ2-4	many	TGCAGCGGGACTAGCGGGAGATTCGGGAACATTCAGTACTTC	CSGTSGRFGNIQYF
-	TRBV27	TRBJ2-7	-	TGTGCCAGCAGTTTTAGCAGCTCCTACGGGCAGTACTTC	CASSFSSSYGQYF
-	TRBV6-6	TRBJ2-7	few	TGTGCCAGCAGTTACTCGAAAGACGAGCAGTACTTC	CASSYSKDEQYF
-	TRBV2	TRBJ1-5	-	TGTGCCAGCACTAAAGAGGGGAAGAATCAGCCCCAGCATTTT	CASTKEGKNQPQHF